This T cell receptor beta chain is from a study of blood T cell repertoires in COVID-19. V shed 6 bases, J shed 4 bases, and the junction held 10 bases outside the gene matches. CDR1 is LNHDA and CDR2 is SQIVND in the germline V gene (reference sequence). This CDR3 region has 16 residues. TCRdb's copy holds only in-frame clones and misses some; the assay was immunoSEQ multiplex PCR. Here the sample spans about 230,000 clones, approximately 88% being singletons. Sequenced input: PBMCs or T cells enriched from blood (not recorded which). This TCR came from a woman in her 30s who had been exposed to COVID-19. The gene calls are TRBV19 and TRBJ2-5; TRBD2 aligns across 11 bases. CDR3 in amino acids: CASSLDSGRARETQYF. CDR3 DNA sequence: TGTGCCAGTAGCCTTGATAGCGGGAGGGCCCGAGAGACCCAGTACTTC.